One and the same sample provided the 32 T cell receptor beta chains below, sequenced in a study of T cells expressing NK-cell markers (dated by TCRdb to about 2020). The library was produced with 5' RACE. Sequencing was carried out with an Illumina HiSeq 2000. TCRdb reprocessed the reads and lists each CDR3 protein sequence as a single entry, with no DNA. The sample table on file contains fewer than 550,000 distinct CDR3 sequences. 1.4% of the sample belongs to the ten largest clones. Sequences were obtained from blood T cells: a sorted CD56 or NKG2C T cell subset, CD4+ or CD8+ T cells, or bulk PBMC T cells (not recorded which). These receptor sequences come from a woman between 45 and 65 years old in good health. Donor details come from another sample of the same person, matched by shared clones.

The genes are TRBV14 and TRBJ2-2. The CDR3 length is 16 residues. CDR1 and CDR2 (germline): SGHDN, FVKESK. CDR3 protein: CASSPHPTGNTGELFF.

The chain employs TRBV5-5 and TRBJ2-7; there is no DNA to check the TCRdb D call of TRBD1. The CDR3 is 13 residues long. CDR1 is SGHKS and CDR2 is YYEKEE in the germline V gene (reference sequence). CDR3: CASSLFRGSEQYF.

V and J are TRBV9 and TRBJ2-1. CDR1 and CDR2 from the germline V gene are SGDLS and YYNGEE. This CDR3 comprises 15 residues. CDR3 amino acids: CASSVELGSYNEQFF.

The V and J genes are TRBV20-1 and TRBJ2-5; TCRdb outputs TRBD2, but without DNA this stays unchecked. Looked up from germline, CDR1 is DFQATT and CDR2 is SNEGSKA (reference sequence). CDR3 length: 13 residues. The CDR3: CSASHGLSLSQYF.

The V gene is TRBV29-1, the J gene TRBJ2-5; the TCRdb D gene call, TRBD2, has no DNA to confirm it. The CDR3 has 13 amino acids. CDR1 and CDR2 from the germline V gene are SQVTM and ANQGSEA. CDR3 region: CSVCLVLGETQYF.

The V call is TRBV5-6, the J call TRBJ2-1. Germline lookup yields CDR1 SGHDT and CDR2 YYEEEE. This CDR3 has 15 residues. The CDR3 reads CASSPTPGPHNEQFF.

The chain recombines TRBV29-1 with TRBJ1-1; TCRdb gives TRBD1 as the D gene, but with no DNA this cannot be confirmed. Germline lookup yields CDR1 SQVTM and CDR2 ANQGSEA. This CDR3 region has 12 residues. CDR3 amino acids: CSVEDTGRRAFF. Together with reference TRBV29-1 and TRBJ1-1, the CDR3 gives the full variable domain: SAVISQKPSRDICQRGTSLTIQCQVDSQVTMMFWYRQQPGQSLTLIATANQGSEATYESGFVIDKFPISRPNLTFSTLTVSNMSPEDSSIYLCSVEDTGRRAFFGQGTRLTVV.

The chain combines TRBV11-2 with TRBJ2-2; TCRdb calls TRBD1, which cannot be checked without DNA. CDR1 and CDR2 from the germline V gene are SGHAT and FQNNGV. The CDR3 covers 18 residues. The CDR3 loop is CASSSITGTGLRNGELFF.

V usage is TRBV7-9 and J usage is TRBJ2-3; absent DNA, TCRdb's TRBD1 call cannot be checked. This CDR3 has 16 residues. Germline loops: CDR1 SEHNR, CDR2 FQNEAQ (reference sequence). The CDR3 sequence: CASSSPGGRFTDTQYF.

The J gene is TRBJ2-7, the V gene TRBV4-1; TCRdb's D call, TRBD1, is unchecked because there is no DNA. Germline V gene sequence: CDR1 MGHRA, CDR2 YSYEKL. The CDR3 covers 13 residues. The CDR3 region is CASSQGPGYEQYF.

V and J are TRBV7-9 and TRBJ2-5. CDR3 length: 12 amino acids. Per the germline V gene, CDR1 is SEHNR and CDR2 is FQNEAQ (reference sequence). The CDR3 sequence is CASSLGIETQYF.

The CDR3 sequence is CASSVGARGDQPQHF. This chain uses TRBV9 with TRBJ1-5; absent DNA, TCRdb's TRBD1 call cannot be checked. Germline V lookup: CDR1 SGDLS, CDR2 YYNGEE. The CDR3 extends over 15 amino acids.

The chain couples TRBV29-1 to TRBJ1-6; TCRdb calls TRBD1, which cannot be checked without DNA. In germline, CDR1 is SQVTM, CDR2 ANQGSEA. The CDR3 is 11 amino acids. This chain's CDR3 is CSVRVDTLLHF.

The rearrangement links TRBV12-3 or TRBV12-4 to TRBJ2-5. The CDR3 has 15 amino acids. CDR3 in amino acids: CASSLVQGMRETQYF.

The chain joins TRBV12-3 or TRBV12-4 to TRBJ1-1; absent DNA, TCRdb's TRBD1 call cannot be checked. The CDR3 sequence is 14 residues long. CDR3 residues: CASSYRVGRTEAFF.

The CDR3 protein is CASSSELNYGYTF. This chain uses TRBV9 with TRBJ1-2. The CDR3 is 13 amino acids. The germline V gene has CDR1 SGDLS and CDR2 YYNGEE.

This chain uses TRBV11-3 with TRBJ2-4; checking the TCRdb D call of TRBD2 is not possible without DNA. Germline values: CDR1 SGHNT, CDR2 YENEEA. This CDR3 is built from 15 residues. This CDR3 is CASSNPGLTWDIQYF.

The CDR3 sequence is CSSWGGTEETQYF. The chain employs TRBV29-1 and TRBJ2-5; TCRdb gives TRBD1 as the D gene, but with no DNA this cannot be confirmed. Germline CDR1 and CDR2: SQVTM and ANQGSEA. The CDR3 has 13 residues.

The chain carries TRBV6-5 and TRBJ2-5. Looked up from germline, CDR1 is MNHEY and CDR2 is SVGAGI. The CDR3 is 15 residues long. This CDR3 is CASSYSRTQQETQYF.

The genes are TRBV20-1 and TRBJ2-3; TCRdb's assignment of TRBD1 cannot be checked, as there is no DNA. The germline CDR1 and CDR2 sequences are DFQATT and SNEGSKA (reference sequence). The CDR3 spans 15 residues. This CDR3 is CSAREGRDSTDTQYF.

V usage is TRBV25-1 and J usage is TRBJ1-2. This CDR3 is 13 amino acids long. Germline values: CDR1 MGHDK, CDR2 SYGVNS. The CDR3 loop is CASSESLVYGYTF.

This chain joins TRBV5-1 and TRBJ2-5; checking the TCRdb D call of TRBD2 is not possible without DNA. The CDR3 runs 15 residues. Germline V gives CDR1 SGHRS, CDR2 YFSETQ. The CDR3 sequence: CASSLDGRGQETQYF.

The rearrangement joins TRBV11-2 to TRBJ2-1. CDR3 length equals 15 residues. Germline CDR1 SGHAT, CDR2 FQNNGV. CDR3 sequence: CASSLERTPSNEQFF.

This rearrangement joins TRBV15 to TRBJ2-7; with no DNA, the TCRdb D assignment of TRBD1 cannot be verified. The length of the CDR3 is 14 residues. From germline, CDR1 is LNHNV and CDR2 YYDKDF (reference sequence). CDR3: CATSRGQAVYEQYF.

The V gene is TRBV6-1, the J gene TRBJ1-2; the D call from TCRdb, TRBD1, cannot be confirmed without DNA. Germline V gene data show CDR1 as MNHNS and CDR2 as SASEGT. This CDR3 has 15 amino acids. This chain's CDR3 is CASSEAGVTGVGYTF.

The chain combines TRBV5-1 with TRBJ2-2; TCRdb's D gene call, TRBD1, goes unchecked for lack of DNA. Germline CDR1 reads SGHRS; CDR2 reads YFSETQ. This CDR3 comprises 14 residues. The CDR3 sequence: CASGQGKNTGELFF.

J is TRBJ1-1 and V is TRBV7-9. The CDR3 contains 16 residues. The V gene's germline CDR1 is SEHNR and CDR2 FQNEAQ (reference sequence). CDR3: CASSLEVAGGNTEAFF.

The rearrangement joins TRBV4-1 to TRBJ1-5; TCRdb calls TRBD1, which cannot be checked without DNA. Germline V gene sequence: CDR1 MGHRA, CDR2 YSYEKL. CDR3 size: 14 residues. The CDR3 sequence: CASSQTGVGQPQHF.

V is TRBV20-1 and J is TRBJ2-5. CDR1 DFQATT and CDR2 SNEGSKA come from the germline V gene (reference sequence). The CDR3 runs to 13 residues. This CDR3 reads CSASSYTRQTQYF.

The rearrangement links TRBV5-1 to TRBJ2-3; TCRdb picks TRBD1, but there is no DNA to check that call. Looked up from germline, CDR1 is SGHRS and CDR2 is YFSETQ. The CDR3 consists of 14 residues. CDR3 residues: CASSPPSGSDTQYF.

This chain joins TRBV11-2 and TRBJ2-2; there is no DNA to check the TCRdb D call of TRBD1. Germline CDR1 and CDR2: SGHAT and FQNNGV. This CDR3 has 15 residues. Here the CDR3 reads CASSLLGVSTGELFF.

The rearrangement uses TRBV18 and TRBJ2-3; TCRdb returns TRBD2, unconfirmable since there is no DNA. Germline CDR1 KGHSH, CDR2 LQKENI. The CDR3 is 14 residues long. CDR3 sequence reads: CASSPGGRADTQYF.